Listed below are T cell receptor beta chains from one sample, sequenced in a study of blood T cell repertoires in COVID-19. Sequencing was performed with immunoSEQ multiplex PCR; in TCRdb, only in-frame clones are kept and a portion is missing. The table lists under 250,000 clones, about four fifths of them singletons. The specimen was peripheral blood. These TCRs come from a man aged 25-45 years who had recovered from COVID-19. CDR3s include the opening cysteine and the closing phenylalanine or tryptophan. A D gene is named only where the DNA matches it firmly.

v_gene	j_gene	d_gene	CDR3aa
TRBV4-1	TRBJ1-5	-	CASSRLTGSNQPQHF
TRBV3-1/TRBV3-2	TRBJ1-6	TRBD1	CASSQAGTGRRSPLHF
TRBV7-3	TRBJ2-3	-	CASSYASIGATSDTQYF
TRBV11-1	TRBJ2-1	-	CASSFNLAGEQFF
TRBV27	TRBJ2-2	-	CASSSEGSRSTGELFF
TRBV6-2/TRBV6-3	TRBJ2-5	-	CASSGDYQETQYF
TRBV7-9	TRBJ2-3	TRBD2	CASSFSGGDTQYF
TRBV5-1	TRBJ2-1	-	CASSLGARHNEQFF
TRBV5-4	TRBJ1-1	-	CASSLAAGLNTEAFF
TRBV6-5	TRBJ1-6	-	CASSRRNSPLHF
TRBV19	TRBJ2-4	-	CASSIEAGRNIQYF
TRBV19	TRBJ1-5	-	CASSIPGNQPQHF
TRBV6-1	TRBJ1-2	TRBD1	CASSPRQGGYTF
TRBV6-6	TRBJ2-7	TRBD2	CASSYRPGGSYEQYF
TRBV25-1	TRBJ1-2	-	CASSANRDSYGYTF
TRBV5-1	TRBJ1-6	-	CASSLVSGYNSPLHF
TRBV9	TRBJ2-5	-	CASSPRPAGETQYF
TRBV24-1	TRBJ1-2	-	CATSDGRGLSYTF
TRBV27	TRBJ2-3	TRBD2	CASSSGLGGVFVDTQYF
TRBV19	TRBJ2-7	-	CASSPPRAGQNNYEQYF
TRBV9	TRBJ1-1	-	CASSVRAQGLGDTEAFF
TRBV19	TRBJ1-1	TRBD1	CASSLRQGGTEAFF
TRBV29-1	TRBJ2-2	-	CSVIRSAGELFF
TRBV4-1	TRBJ2-1	-	CASSQIQGIDEQFF
TRBV4-1	TRBJ1-1	-	CASSQAYGQNTEAFF
TRBV10-3	TRBJ2-1	TRBD2	CAIRGAASGGLTYNEQFF
TRBV20-1	TRBJ1-1	-	CSASIGAGTEAFF
TRBV5-1	TRBJ1-1	-	CASSFGGTEAFF
TRBV5-1	TRBJ1-4	TRBD1	CASSLGQGFEKLFF
TRBV6-1	TRBJ1-5	-	CASSDPRGVGQPQHF
TRBV3-1/TRBV3-2	TRBJ1-2	-	CASSQDRRLYGYTF
TRBV5-6	TRBJ2-1	-	CASAKSGGPYNEQFF
TRBV19	TRBJ2-6	-	CASSIGGGTGANVLTF
TRBV6-5	TRBJ1-1	-	CASSYQTEAFF
TRBV19	TRBJ2-6	TRBD1	CASSRRDRGPGANVLTF
TRBV2	TRBJ2-7	-	CASNNVGTGAGEQYF
TRBV3-1/TRBV3-2	TRBJ2-1	-	CASSIRQDPYNEQFF
TRBV6-2/TRBV6-3	TRBJ2-2	-	CASGPVWGGAGTGELFF
TRBV27	TRBJ1-6	-	CASRSHRENSPLHF
TRBV6-5	TRBJ2-7	TRBD1	CASSPDRDGEQYF
TRBV9	TRBJ2-7	-	CASSVMPGVGEQYF
TRBV19	TRBJ2-5	-	CASSRSYQETQYF
TRBV3-1/TRBV3-2	TRBJ1-5	TRBD1	CASSPGQGSNQPQHF
TRBV6-5	TRBJ2-7	TRBD1	CASSHGGTGGYEQYF
TRBV7-9	TRBJ2-2	-	CASSLAQNTGELFF
TRBV7-3	TRBJ2-3	TRBD2	CASSLMGGSTDTQYF
TRBV7-2	TRBJ1-2	-	CASSEAGTTRGYTF
TRBV7-8	TRBJ1-6	-	CASSGAGENSPLHF
TRBV11-2	TRBJ1-4	TRBD1	CASSFLRQGEKLFF
TRBV5-1	TRBJ2-5	TRBD2	CASSAGALLAGPETQYF
TRBV7-2	TRBJ1-2	-	CASSREGDGYGYTF
TRBV11-2	TRBJ1-1	TRBD1	CASRYTGGWAFF
TRBV20-1	TRBJ1-3	-	CSASGRLGNTIYF
TRBV29-1	TRBJ1-6	TRBD1	CSVALGTVNSPLHF
TRBV7-6	TRBJ2-3	-	CASSADSLSTDTQYF
TRBV25-1	TRBJ1-1	TRBD1	CASTHWDRVTEAFF
TRBV5-5	TRBJ1-6	TRBD1	CASSLWTGENSPLHF
TRBV3-1/TRBV3-2	TRBJ2-4	TRBD1	CASSQDLGQWNIQYF
TRBV23-1	TRBJ1-6	-	CPFPGDTQPLHF
TRBV28	TRBJ1-3	-	CASSFPDPGVLSGNTIYF